The 28 T cell receptor beta chains in this list originate from one sample, sequenced in a study of cytomegalovirus exposure and HLA in healthy donors. Primers included in the PCR were 60 Vbeta and 13 Jbeta primers. Method: immunoSEQ multiplex PCR; TCRdb's copy keeps in-frame clones and lacks some. The table lists about 120,000 clones, around 66% of them singletons, with about 8.5% in the top ten. Sequenced material: PBMCs. These receptors came from a man aged 18 to 30 in good health and CMV-seropositive.

The V and J genes are TRBV10-1 and TRBJ1-5, with 8 bases identical to TRBD1. Trimming removed 8 bases from V and 5 bases from J; junction bases left unmatched: 17. The germline gives CDR1 WNHNN, CDR2 SYGVQD (reference sequence). The CDR3 is 17 amino acids. The CDR3 region has the DNA TGCGCCAGCCTCAAAAGGCTCCGTGGCAGGGGGCATCAGCCCCAGCATTTT. This encodes CASLKRLRGRGHQPQHF.

The J gene is TRBJ2-7, the V gene TRBV5-1; TRBD2 aligns across 11 bases. The CDR3 length is 17 residues. Losses at the gene ends were 0 bases for V and 1 base for J; bases not matched to a gene: 6. CDR1 is SGHRS and CDR2 is YFSETQ in the germline V gene. The CDR3, as DNA: TGCGCCAGCAGCTTGGCAAAGACTAGCGGGGCTTCCTACGAGCAGTACTTC. Translation gives CASSLAKTSGASYEQYF. The full variable domain, completed using reference TRBV5-1 and TRBJ2-7, is KAGVTQTPRYLIKTRGQQVTLSCSPISGHRSVSWYQQTPGQGLQFLFEYFSETQRNKGNFPGRFSGRQFSNSRSEMNVSTLELGDSALYLCASSLAKTSGASYEQYFGPGTRLTVT.

V gene TRBV7-6 combines with J gene TRBJ2-1, with 7 bases aligning to TRBD2. The CDR3 extends over 15 amino acids. Per germline, CDR1 SGHVS and CDR2 FNYEAQ. With V trimmed by 4 bases and J by 2 bases, 5 bases remained unmatched. CDR3 region: CASSSGTTAYNEQFF. The CDR3 DNA reads TGTGCCAGCAGCTCCGGGACTACAGCCTACAATGAGCAGTTCTTC.

This chain connects TRBV10-3 to TRBJ2-7; D might be TRBD1 (7 bases). V shed 8 bases and J shed 1 base, with 15 bases lying between them. Germline-derived CDR1 and CDR2 are ENHRY and SYGVKD. The CDR3 loop spans 14 amino acids. The CDR3 sequence is CAISAGGMSYEQYF. The DNA for the CDR3 is TGTGCCATCTCCGCAGGGGGGATGTCCTACGAGCAGTACTTC.

The chain carries TRBV9 and TRBJ1-2, with D tentatively TRBD1 (6 bases). V was trimmed by 3 bases and J by 8 bases, leaving 14 bases between them. Germline V CDR1 and CDR2: SGDLS, YYNGEE. There are 13 residues in the CDR3. CDR3: CASSAGQGNGYTF. The CDR3 DNA is TGTGCCAGCAGCGCTGGGCAGGGGAACGGCTACACCTTC.

The rearrangement joins TRBV7-9 to TRBJ2-1, with D tentatively TRBD1 (5 bases). Germline assignment: CDR1 SEHNR and CDR2 FQNEAQ (reference sequence). With 5 bases removed from V and 7 bases from J, the gap between germline ends came to 18 bases. The CDR3 extends over 15 amino acids. The CDR3 nucleotides read TGTGCCAGCAGCACGGCGGACCAGCCAGGGAATGAGCAGTTCTTC. Its protein is CASSTADQPGNEQFF. Using reference TRBV7-9 and TRBJ2-1 for the parts outside the CDR3, the full variable domain is DTGVSQNPRHKITKRGQNVTFRCDPISEHNRLYWYRQTLGQGPEFLTYFQNEAQLEKSRLLSDRFSAERPKGSFSTLEIQRTEQGDSAMYLCASSTADQPGNEQFFGPGTRLTVL.

A few counts support this clone. The V and J genes are TRBV7-2 and TRBJ2-7, with TRBD2 matching over 16 bases. The ends lost 4 bases at V and 1 base at J; junction bases unmatched: 4. The CDR3 totals 17 residues. Germline CDR1 SGHTA, CDR2 FQGNSA. CDR3 loop: CASSWPGLAGGSYEQYF. DNA for the CDR3: TGTGCCAGCAGCTGGCCGGGACTAGCGGGGGGGTCCTACGAGCAGTACTTC.

The chain is built from TRBV5-1 and TRBJ2-3, with TRBD2 matching 8 bases. V lost 0 bases and J lost 0; bases outside the gene matches: 9. Germline V gene lookup returns CDR1 SGHRS and CDR2 YFSETQ. This CDR3 comprises 18 residues. CDR3 in DNA: TGCGCCAGCAGCTTGGAAGCGGGGGCTTCCCTTAGCACAGATACGCAGTATTTT. This codes for CASSLEAGASLSTDTQYF.

For the CDR3, the DNA is TGTGCCAGCAGCTTAAAAGGGACAGGGCCGATCTACGAGCAGTACTTC. Translation: CASSLKGTGPIYEQYF. The chain uses TRBV7-9 and TRBJ2-7, with 9 bases lining up with TRBD1. The V gene's germline CDR1 is SEHNR and CDR2 FQNEAQ (reference sequence). Trimming took 2 bases from V and 3 from J; bases not matched to a gene: 8. This CDR3 has 16 amino acids. Based on the CDR3 plus reference TRBV7-9 and TRBJ2-7, the full variable domain is DTGVSQNPRHKITKRGQNVTFRCDPISEHNRLYWYRQTLGQGPEFLTYFQNEAQLEKSRLLSDRFSAERPKGSFSTLEIQRTEQGDSAMYLCASSLKGTGPIYEQYFGPGTRLTVT.

The genes are TRBV4-2 and TRBJ2-4; D possibly corresponds to TRBD2 (5 bases). This CDR3 is 12 amino acids long. Trimming removed 0 bases at V and 10 bases at J, with 7 bases between. The germline V gene encodes CDR1 LGHNA and CDR2 YNFKEQ. The CDR3 loop reads CASSQDGEIQYF. The DNA for the CDR3 is TGTGCCAGCAGCCAAGATGGGGAGATTCAGTACTTC.

V usage is TRBV19 and J usage is TRBJ1-6; D not resolved. CDR3 size: 16 residues. The V end was cut by 0 bases, the J end by 7 bases, with 13 bases between. Germline V gene data show CDR1 as LNHDA and CDR2 as SQIVND (reference sequence). CDR3 nucleotide sequence: TGTGCCAGTAGTATAGATCTGGACGGGAGGAATTCACCCCTCCACTTT. As protein: CASSIDLDGRNSPLHF.

Only a few counts were recorded for this clone. One end of the junction is discordant with germline, which a read error may explain. CDR3 loop: CASRLGSGTLSYEQYF. The DNA of the CDR3 is TGCGCCAGCAGGTTGGGGTCGGGGACATTAAGCTACGAGCAGTACTTC. The rearrangement links TRBV5-1 to TRBJ2-7; TRBD1 is a possible D gene (6 bases). The CDR3 length is 16 residues. Per germline, CDR1 SGHRS and CDR2 YFSETQ.

The chain joins TRBV28 to TRBJ2-5; TRBD1 aligns across 12 bases. Losses at the gene ends were 4 bases for V and 5 bases for J; bases not matched to a gene: 26. Germline V lookup: CDR1 MDHEN, CDR2 SYDVKM. The CDR3 loop spans 22 amino acids. Here the CDR3 DNA reads TGTGCCAGCAGTTCCGAATGGTCCGGGACAGGGGGCGCGGTGGTGCTTTCGGAGACCCAGTACTTC. This encodes CASSSEWSGTGGAVVLSETQYF.

This clone was recorded a few times. The CDR3 coding sequence is TGTGCCAGCAGGGGAGGGAATAGCAATCAGCCCCAGCATTTT. It is translated as CASRGGNSNQPQHF. J is TRBJ1-5 and V is TRBV27, with D unclear. The CDR3 has 14 residues. With 6 bases removed from V and 0 bases from J, the gap between germline ends came to 9 bases. The germline V gene encodes CDR1 MNHEY and CDR2 SMNVEV (reference sequence).

This clone was picked up a small number of times. The chain is built from TRBV6-6 and TRBJ1-2; D is undetermined. There are 13 residues in the CDR3. In germline, CDR1 is MNHNY, CDR2 SVGAGI (reference sequence). Trimming took 2 bases from V and 1 from J, leaving 5 bases between them. The CDR3 region is CASSYTDNYGYTF. The CDR3 nucleotides are TGTGCCAGCAGTTACACAGATAACTATGGCTACACCTTC.

This clone was observed a few times. V is TRBV14 and J is TRBJ1-3, with 8 bases lining up with TRBD1. The CDR3 runs to 16 residues. The J segment lost 7 bases and the V segment lost 1 base, leaving 9 bases of the junction unmatched. Germline-derived CDR1 and CDR2 are SGHDN and FVKESK. The DNA of the CDR3 is TGTGCCAGCAGCCAAGGGCACAGGGGGTTCGACAACACCATATATTTT. Translated: CASSQGHRGFDNTIYF.

This sequence joins TRBV11-2 and TRBJ1-1, with 7 bases that match TRBD1. Per germline, CDR1 SGHAT and CDR2 FQNNGV. This CDR3 has 14 amino acids. Trimming removed 3 bases from V and 4 bases from J; junction bases left unmatched: 5. CDR3 nucleotides: TGTGCCAGCAGCTTTCAGGGGGTAGGCACTGAAGCTTTCTTT. Its protein is CASSFQGVGTEAFF.

The chain recombines TRBV7-8 with TRBJ1-4, with TRBD1 matching 7 bases. This CDR3 region has 16 residues. Trimming at V came to 4 bases and at J to 2 bases, leaving 7 bases not matched to a gene. CDR1 and CDR2 from the germline V gene are SGHVS and FQNEAQ. Here the CDR3 DNA reads TGTGCCAGCAGCTCCGACAGGGAACGCACTAATGAAAAACTGTTTTTT. Translation: CASSSDRERTNEKLFF.

This clone appeared once. This chain joins TRBV6-1 and TRBJ2-1; 11 positions agree with TRBD1. Looked up from germline, CDR1 is MNHNS and CDR2 is SASEGT. The J segment lost 6 bases and the V segment lost 6 bases, leaving 7 bases of the junction unmatched. The CDR3 contains 15 residues. DNA for the CDR3: TGTGCCAGCAGAACTCCCGGGACAGGGGGCAATGAGCAGTTCTTC. It encodes CASRTPGTGGNEQFF.

V usage is TRBV5-6 and J usage is TRBJ2-3, with 8 bases that match TRBD1. The V and J ends lost 3 bases and 0 bases, in that order; junction bases with no gene match: 9. Germline loops: CDR1 SGHDT, CDR2 YYEEEE. This CDR3 region has 17 residues. CDR3 coding DNA: TGTGCCAGCAGCTCCAGGACAGGGCAGGGTAGCACAGATACGCAGTATTTT. Encoded protein: CASSSRTGQGSTDTQYF.

The chain combines TRBV7-2 with TRBJ2-1, with TRBD2 as a possible D gene (7 bases). Germline CDR1 and CDR2: SGHTA and FQGNSA. Trimming cost V 5 bases and J 9 bases, with 17 bases left between them. The CDR3 sequence is 14 residues long. This CDR3 is CASSPRGGRSEQFF. CDR3 coding DNA: TGTGCCAGCAGCCCGAGGGGGGGCCGCAGTGAGCAGTTCTTC.

This clone is a singleton in its sample. The chain recombines TRBV19 with TRBJ2-3; TRBD1 might be the D (5 bases). Germline CDR1 is LNHDA and CDR2 is SQIVND (reference sequence). The V gene lost 4 bases and the J gene lost 3 bases, with 23 bases spanning the gap. The CDR3 loop spans 18 amino acids. The CDR3 sequence: CASSTIPEFRVGTDTQYF. The CDR3 DNA sequence: TGTGCCAGTAGTACCATCCCTGAATTCAGGGTAGGGACAGATACGCAGTATTTT.

The J gene is TRBJ1-6, the V gene TRBV28; TRBD1 agrees at 9 bases. V lost 5 bases, J lost 8 bases, and 4 bases stayed unmatched. CDR1 MDHEN and CDR2 SYDVKM come from the germline V gene. CDR3 length: 14 amino acids. The CDR3 bases are TGTGCCAGCAGTCCGAGGGACAGGGATTCACCCCTCCACTTT. Translated, it gives CASSPRDRDSPLHF. The complete variable domain, with remaining parts taken from reference TRBV28 and TRBJ1-6, reads DVKVTQSSRYLVKRTGEKVFLECVQDMDHENMFWYRQDPGLGLRLIYFSYDVKMKEKGDIPEGYSVSREKKERFSLILESASTNQTSMYLCASSPRDRDSPLHFGNGTRLTVT.

CDR3 protein: CASSPGQGALDTQYF. For the CDR3, the DNA is TGCGCCAGCAGCCCAGGACAGGGGGCATTAGATACGCAGTATTTT. This chain uses TRBV5-1 with TRBJ2-3; TRBD1 matches at 11 bases. The junction had 6 bases not matched to a gene; V was cut back by 4 bases and J by 5 bases. In germline, CDR1 is SGHRS, CDR2 YFSETQ. This CDR3 region has 15 residues.

The chain employs TRBV11-3 and TRBJ1-6, with 7 bases matching TRBD1. The CDR3 extends over 16 amino acids. Germline lookup yields CDR1 SGHNT and CDR2 YENEEA. The ends lost 3 bases at V and 0 bases at J; junction bases unmatched: 2. This CDR3 is CASSLTGSSYNSPLHF. Here the CDR3 DNA reads TGTGCCAGCAGCTTGACAGGGAGCTCCTATAATTCACCCCTCCACTTT. Supplemented by reference TRBV11-3 and TRBJ1-6, the full variable domain reads EAGVVQSPRYKIIEKKQPVAFWCNPISGHNTLYWYLQNLGQGPELLIRYENEEAVDDSQLPKDRFSAERLKGVDSTLKIQPAELGDSAVYLCASSLTGSSYNSPLHFGNGTRLTVT.

This sequence joins TRBV5-6 and TRBJ2-7, with a weak D call TRBD1 (6 bases). The V end was cut by 2 bases, the J end by 7 bases, with 16 bases between. The length of the CDR3 is 14 residues. Germline assignment: CDR1 SGHDT and CDR2 YYEEEE. CDR3 bases: TGTGCCAGCAGCTTTCCAAAGGGGGTAGGGGAGCAGTACGTC. This translates into CASSFPKGVGEQYV.

This clone was counted only a few times. The rearrangement uses TRBV6-5 and TRBJ2-3; D remains ambiguous. The ends were cut back, 11 bases at V and 6 bases at J, with 18 bases in the middle. The germline CDR1 and CDR2 sequences are MNHEY and SVGAGI. This CDR3 spans 13 amino acids. CDR3 sequence reads: CAAVARLGDTQYF. The CDR3 DNA sequence: TGTGCCGCCGTGGCTCGACTTGGGGATACGCAGTATTTT.

This chain links TRBV27 with TRBJ2-5; 7 bases match TRBD1. This CDR3 spans 15 amino acids. Germline V gene data show CDR1 as MNHEY and CDR2 as SMNVEV (reference sequence). Trimming at V came to 4 bases and at J to 2 bases, leaving 7 bases not matched to a gene. The CDR3 DNA is TGTGCCAGCAGTTCGACACAGGGGTGGCAAGAGACCCAGTACTTC. Translation gives CASSSTQGWQETQYF.